These 25 T cell receptor beta chains came from one sample sequenced in a study of breast tumors, draining lymph nodes, adjacent tissues. TCRdb itself ran the multiplex PCR reads through MiXCR, one entry per CDR3 protein. The data show about 16,000 distinct CDR3 sequences, over 40% seen once. The sequencing sample was made of tumor-adjacent breast tissue. All receptors derive from a female donor with breast cancer. Some clones in this sample may be carry-over from other donors' samples.

The table lists this clonotype with a count of one. The genes are TRBV7-3 and TRBJ2-1; D is perhaps TRBD1 or TRBD2 (5 bases each). The CDR3 sequence is 15 residues long. Germline V CDR1 and CDR2: SGHTA, FQGTGA. Trimming removed 2 bases from V and 10 bases from J, with 18 bases in between. The CDR3 sequence is CASSLGTIRAHEQFF. The CDR3 nucleotides are TGTGCCAGCAGCTTAGGGACGATACGGGCCCACGAGCAGTTCTTC.

This sequence joins TRBV7-9 and TRBJ2-7; TRBD1 aligns across 7 bases. Germline V gene data show CDR1 as SEHNR and CDR2 as FQNEAQ (reference sequence). The CDR3 runs 15 residues. Unmatched junction bases numbered 4, after V lost 1 base and J lost 1 base. DNA of the CDR3: TGTGCCAGCAGCTTAGAGGGGGCAGGGTCCTACGAGCAGTACTTC. It yields the protein CASSLEGAGSYEQYF. Full variable domain (rest looked up from reference TRBV7-9 and TRBJ2-7): DTGVSQNPRHKITKRGQNVTFRCDPISEHNRLYWYRQTLGQGPEFLTYFQNEAQLEKSRLLSDRFSAERPKGSFSTLEIQRTEQGDSAMYLCASSLEGAGSYEQYFGPGTRLTVT.

This clonotype was seen ten or more times. The rearrangement joins TRBV3-1 to TRBJ2-5, with no clear D. The CDR3 is 14 residues long. Germline V lookup: CDR1 LGHDT, CDR2 YNNKEL (reference sequence). Trimming took off 4 bases at V and 1 base at J, with 10 bases between the two ends. For the CDR3, the DNA is TGTGCCAGCAGCCTGCGACGTAGCCAAGAGACCCAGTACTTC. As protein: CASSLRRSQETQYF.

This clonotype came up a few times. The chain combines TRBV28 with TRBJ1-1; the D is unclear. This CDR3 comprises 13 residues. Trimming left V 7 bases short and J 0 bases short, with 9 bases between. From germline, CDR1 is MDHEN and CDR2 SYDVKM. In nucleotides, the CDR3 is TGTGCCAGCACCCAGCCGGTGAACACTGAAGCTTTCTTT. This gives the protein CASTQPVNTEAFF.

On this clonotype itself: It may be a read error: a sequence one base away is much more abundant. The chain combines TRBV11-2 with TRBJ1-3, with a weak D call TRBD1 (5 bases). This CDR3 has 14 amino acids. V was clipped by 5 bases and J by 6 bases, with 14 bases between them. Germline CDR1 SGHAT, CDR2 FQNNGV. The CDR3 sequence: CASSPPREANTIYF. Written as DNA, the CDR3 is TGTGCCAGCAGCCCCCCCAGGGAGGCAAACACCATATATTTT.

This clonotype was counted a few times. A much bigger clone sits one base away, suggesting this may be a read error. The rearrangement joins TRBV5-4 to TRBJ2-2, with unresolved D. This CDR3 region has 15 residues. CDR1 and CDR2 (germline): SGHNT, YYREEE (reference sequence). V was pared by 0 bases and J by 5 bases, with 11 bases between. The CDR3, as DNA: TGTGCCAGCAGCTTGGGTGGACCAGCGACCGGGGAGCTGTTTTTT. Its protein product is CASSLGGPATGELFF.

In its sample, this clonotype was seen many times. This sequence joins TRBV6-5 and TRBJ2-1; the D is unclear. This CDR3 spans 15 amino acids. Germline CDR1 is MNHEY and CDR2 is SVGAGI. Trimming removed 6 bases from V and 2 bases from J, with 14 bases in between. CDR3 coding DNA: TGTGCCAGCAGACGCGAACCACTCCCCTACAATGAGCAGTTCTTC. It specifies CASRREPLPYNEQFF.

By share, this clonotype counts as medium-sized. The chain uses TRBV30 and TRBJ2-7; tentatively, D is TRBD1 or TRBD2 (5 bases each). Germline lookup yields CDR1 GTSNPN and CDR2 SVGIG (reference sequence). Trimming removed 5 bases from V and 0 bases from J, with 17 bases in between. CDR3 length: 15 amino acids. CDR3 region: CAWETWDGDSYEQYF. The CDR3 DNA reads as TGTGCCTGGGAGACCTGGGACGGAGACTCCTACGAGCAGTACTTC.

Judged by abundance, this clonotype is medium-sized. The chain has TRBV3-1 and TRBJ2-2; D uncertain. The V and J ends lost 1 base and 6 bases respectively, with 6 bases between them. The germline V gene encodes CDR1 LGHDT and CDR2 YNNKEL (reference sequence). The CDR3 is made up of 13 amino acids. The CDR3 DNA reads as TGTGCCAGCAGCCAAGGTGGGGCCGGGGAGCTGTTTTTT. It yields the protein CASSQGGAGELFF. The variable domain in full, completed from reference TRBV3-1 and TRBJ2-2, reads DTAVSQTPKYLVTQMGNDKSIKCEQNLGHDTMYWYKQDSKKFLKIMFSYNNKELIINETVPNRFSPKSPDKAHLNLHINSLELGDSAVYFCASSQGGAGELFFGEGSRLTVL.

Note on this clonotype: The germline gene is not matched at one end of the junction; a read error may be the cause. The chain carries TRBV9 and TRBJ1-2, with a weak D call TRBD1 (5 bases). This CDR3 comprises 12 residues. Germline loops: CDR1 SGDLS, CDR2 YYNGEE. The CDR3 nucleotides read TGTGCCAGCGGCGTGCAGGGCTATGGCTGCACCTTC. As protein: CASGVQGYGCTF.

This clonotype showed up many times. The V call is TRBV4-2, the J call TRBJ2-5; D remains ambiguous. The CDR3 has 16 amino acids. CDR1 is LGHNA and CDR2 is YNFKEQ in the germline V gene. Deletions cut 2 bases from V and 5 bases from J, with 18 bases between. In DNA, the CDR3 is TGTGCCAGCAGCCAATTCCCAAGCATAGGATCGGAGACCCAGTACTTC. It encodes CASSQFPSIGSETQYF.

DNA for the CDR3: TGCGCCAGCAGCCTTTGGAGACAGGGGGCCAGGCCCTATAATTCACCCCTCCACTTT. The encoded protein is CASSLWRQGARPYNSPLHF. V is TRBV4-1 and J is TRBJ1-6, with 10 bases matching TRBD1. Trimming at V came to 4 bases and at J to 2 bases, leaving 11 bases not matched to a gene. Germline lookup yields CDR1 MGHRA and CDR2 YSYEKL. The CDR3 contains 19 residues.

V usage is TRBV5-1 and J usage is TRBJ2-3; D unresolved. The V gene lost 0 bases and the J gene lost 5 bases, with 10 bases spanning the gap. The length of the CDR3 is 14 residues. CDR1 is SGHRS and CDR2 is YFSETQ in the germline V gene. CDR3 region: CASSLGDLVDTQYF. The CDR3 DNA follows: TGCGCCAGCAGCTTGGGAGACTTGGTAGATACGCAGTATTTT.

This clonotype is categorized as large (0.1 to 1%). The V and J genes are TRBV4-2 and TRBJ2-1; TRBD2 matches 8 bases. With V trimmed by 1 base and J by 7 bases, 12 bases remained unmatched. Germline CDR1 LGHNA, CDR2 YNFKEQ. This CDR3 spans 17 amino acids. In nucleotides, the CDR3 is TGTGCCAGCAGCCAAGCGGGGGGGGCAGACTACATGAATGAGCAGTTCTTC. Amino acids: CASSQAGGADYMNEQFF.

This clonotype is large in the sample. The chain links TRBV7-9 to TRBJ2-1, with 10 bases lining up with TRBD2. Germline V gene lookup returns CDR1 SEHNR and CDR2 FQNEAQ (reference sequence). The CDR3 has 14 residues. V was clipped by 5 bases and J by 7 bases; unmatched bases: 5. CDR3 protein: CASSHSTSGNEQFF. CDR3 DNA sequence: TGTGCCAGCAGCCATTCGACTAGCGGGAATGAGCAGTTCTTC.

This clonotype ranks as medium-sized (0.01 to 0.1%). This rearrangement joins TRBV13 to TRBJ2-7; perhaps TRBD2 as D (6 bases). Trimming shortened V by 5 bases and J by 3 bases, and 11 bases separated the two germline ends. This CDR3 spans 13 amino acids. Germline CDR1 PRHDT, CDR2 FYEKMQ (reference sequence). In nucleotides, the CDR3 is TGTGCCAGCAGCCCCTGGGGGGTCTACGAGCAGTACTTC. As protein: CASSPWGVYEQYF. The complete variable domain, with remaining parts taken from reference TRBV13 and TRBJ2-7, reads AAGVIQSPRHLIKEKRETATLKCYPIPRHDTVYWYQQGPGQDPQFLISFYEKMQSDKGSIPDRFSAQQFSDYHSELNMSSLELGDSALYFCASSPWGVYEQYFGPGTRLTVT.

This clonotype was counted at least ten times. The chain couples TRBV29-1 to TRBJ1-2; unclear D gene. V lost 0 bases to trimming and J lost 8 bases, with 13 bases between them. Germline loops: CDR1 SQVTM, CDR2 ANQGSEA. This CDR3 comprises 13 residues. CDR3 bases: TGCAGCGTTGAAGATTTGGGATTACAAGGCTACACCTTC. Protein product: CSVEDLGLQGYTF. The whole variable domain, remainder taken from reference TRBV29-1 and TRBJ1-2, is SAVISQKPSRDICQRGTSLTIQCQVDSQVTMMFWYRQQPGQSLTLIATANQGSEATYESGFVIDKFPISRPNLTFSTLTVSNMSPEDSSIYLCSVEDLGLQGYTFGSGTRLTVV.

This clonotype was found many times. For the CDR3, the DNA is TGTGCCAGCAGTTACTCCGGGGCCGAGACCCAGTACTTC. Translation gives CASSYSGAETQYF. This rearrangement joins TRBV6-6 to TRBJ2-5; D might be TRBD1 or TRBD2, each matching 5 bases. The CDR3 sequence is 13 residues long. CDR1 and CDR2 (germline): MNHNY, SVGAGI (reference sequence). Trimming cost V 0 bases and J 5 bases, with 7 bases left between them.

In its sample, this clonotype was seen many times. This rearrangement joins TRBV4-2 to TRBJ1-5; D possibly corresponds to TRBD1 (5 bases). With 6 bases removed from V and 5 bases from J, the gap between germline ends came to 8 bases. The CDR3 is 12 amino acids. Germline CDR1 LGHNA, CDR2 YNFKEQ. CDR3 amino acids: CASRQGDQPQHF. The CDR3 region has the DNA TGTGCCAGCAGGCAGGGAGATCAGCCCCAGCATTTT.

The chain carries TRBV12-3 or TRBV12-4 and TRBJ2-6; maybe TRBD1 (5 bases). The CDR3 covers 15 residues. The V end was cut by 5 bases, the J end by 0 bases, with 8 bases between. The CDR3 DNA follows: TGTGCCAGCAGTCGCACAGGCTCTGGGGCCAACGTCCTGACTTTC. This translates into CASSRTGSGANVLTF.

Many counts were recorded for this clonotype. The V call is TRBV18, the J call TRBJ2-1; 10 nucleotides line up with TRBD2. J was trimmed by 6 bases and V by 3 bases; bases with no gene match: 11. The CDR3 totals 17 residues. Germline lookup yields CDR1 KGHSH and CDR2 LQKENI. The CDR3 DNA reads as TGTGCCAGCTCACCTGTAACCGGGACTAGCGTCGTCAATGAGCAGTTCTTC. The encoded protein is CASSPVTGTSVVNEQFF. Looking up the rest from reference TRBV18 and TRBJ2-1 gives the full variable domain: NAGVMQNPRHLVRRRGQEARLRCSPMKGHSHVYWYRQLPEEGLKFMVYLQKENIIDESGMPKERFSAEFPKEGPSILRIQQVVRGDSAAYFCASSPVTGTSVVNEQFFGPGTRLTVL.

This clonotype was counted ten times or more. V is TRBV7-9 and J is TRBJ2-1, with TRBD2 identical over 11 bases. The V gene end was trimmed by 1 base and the J gene end by 2 bases; junction bases not matched to a gene: 4. Germline CDR1 reads SEHNR; CDR2 reads FQNEAQ (reference sequence). The CDR3 totals 17 residues. Here the CDR3 DNA reads TGTGCCAGCAGCTTAGGTAGCGGGGGGGGGGCCTACAATGAGCAGTTCTTC. It encodes CASSLGSGGGAYNEQFF. Full variable domain (rest looked up from reference TRBV7-9 and TRBJ2-1): DTGVSQNPRHKITKRGQNVTFRCDPISEHNRLYWYRQTLGQGPEFLTYFQNEAQLEKSRLLSDRFSAERPKGSFSTLEIQRTEQGDSAMYLCASSLGSGGGAYNEQFFGPGTRLTVL.

At least ten counts were recorded for this clonotype. This chain joins TRBV5-8 and TRBJ2-7; D is unclear. Trimming left V 0 bases short and J 3 bases short, with 10 bases between. CDR3 length equals 14 residues. Per germline, CDR1 SGHTS and CDR2 YDEGEE. DNA of the CDR3: TGTGCCAGCAGCTTGGGTGCTGATTACTACGAGCAGTACTTC. It translates to CASSLGADYYEQYF.

About this clonotype itself: At one of its ends the junction is not consistent with the germline gene, which may arise from a read error. V usage is TRBV4-3 and J usage is TRBJ2-2, with D perhaps matching TRBD2 (7 bases). CDR3 size: 15 residues. From germline, CDR1 is LGHNA and CDR2 YSLEER. The CDR3 region has the DNA TGCGCCAGCAGCCAAGATGTGACAGTTTTCGGGGGGCTGTTTTTC. Protein sequence: CASSQDVTVFGGLFF.

The chain couples TRBV5-1 to TRBJ1-2; no clear D. Germline assignment: CDR1 SGHRS and CDR2 YFSETQ. The V end was cut by 0 bases, the J end by 1 base, with 10 bases between. CDR3 length: 15 residues. CDR3 region: CASSLGIGGNYGYTF. In DNA form, the CDR3 reads TGCGCCAGCAGCTTGGGAATTGGCGGTAACTATGGCTACACCTTC.